These 27 T cell receptor beta chains were sequenced from one sample in a study of cytomegalovirus exposure and HLA in healthy donors. The PCR had 60 Vbeta and 13 Jbeta primers. Clones were sequenced by immunoSEQ multiplex PCR, and TCRdb holds only the in-frame ones, with some missing. The table has 100,000 to 150,000 clones, approximately 80% seen once. Sequenced material: PBMCs. These receptors were collected from a woman aged 40 to 50 in good health and CMV-seropositive.

This rearrangement joins TRBV9 to TRBJ2-1; D is unclear. Trimming removed 6 bases at V and 4 bases at J, with 8 bases between. The germline V gene has CDR1 SGDLS and CDR2 YYNGEE. The CDR3 loop spans 12 amino acids. The CDR3: CASKLTYNEQFF. CDR3 sequence (DNA): TGTGCCAGCAAACTAACTTACAATGAGCAGTTCTTC.

The V and J genes are TRBV6-6 and TRBJ2-3, with 8 positions matching TRBD2. The CDR3 has 13 residues. J was trimmed by 6 bases and V by 7 bases; bases with no gene match: 6. From germline, CDR1 is MNHNY and CDR2 SVGAGI (reference sequence). In DNA, the CDR3 is TGTGCCAGCACCGGGACTAGTGCCGATACGCAGTATTTT. Protein product: CASTGTSADTQYF.

The chain joins TRBV28 to TRBJ1-4, with D maybe TRBD1 (6 bases). Germline-derived CDR1 and CDR2 are MDHEN and SYDVKM. Trimming took off 4 bases at V and 4 bases at J, with 13 bases between the two ends. CDR3 size: 15 residues. The CDR3 sequence: CASSSPAGVNEKLFF. The CDR3 DNA is TGTGCCAGCAGTTCCCCAGCAGGGGTTAATGAAAAACTGTTTTTT.

This chain uses TRBV2 with TRBJ2-7; 7 nucleotides agree with TRBD2. Unmatched junction bases numbered 5, after V lost 4 bases and J lost 5 bases. Germline V gives CDR1 SNHLY, CDR2 FYNNEI. There are 13 residues in the CDR3. The DNA for the CDR3 is TGTGCCAGCAGTGGGGACTATAGAAACGAGCAGTACTTC. This codes for CASSGDYRNEQYF. The full variable domain, in which reference TRBV2 and TRBJ2-7 provide the parts outside the CDR3, is EPEVTQTPSHQVTQMGQEVILRCVPISNHLYFYWYRQILGQKVEFLVSFYNNEISEKSEIFDDQFSVERPDGSNFTLKIRSTKLEDSAMYFCASSGDYRNEQYFGPGTRLTVT.

The chain recombines TRBV6-1 with TRBJ1-1; no definite D call. V was pared by 1 base and J by 7 bases, with 13 bases between. Germline V gene data show CDR1 as MNHNS and CDR2 as SASEGT. The CDR3 has 14 residues. In nucleotides, the CDR3 is TGTGCCAGCAGTGAAGGAGGTTTTACGGATGAAGCTTTCTTT. Translating it yields CASSEGGFTDEAFF.

The chain combines TRBV27 with TRBJ2-1; a weak D match, TRBD2 (6 bases). V lost 4 bases, J lost 1 base, and 11 bases lay in between. Germline V gene data show CDR1 as MNHEY and CDR2 as SMNVEV (reference sequence). This CDR3 has 15 residues. The CDR3 bases are TGTGCCAGCAGTTCGGAGGGCCAATCCTACAATGAGCAGTTCTTC. Translation gives CASSSEGQSYNEQFF.

The CDR3 loop reads CASSLPFEGNTIYF. Here the CDR3 DNA reads TGTGCCAGCTCACTCCCTTTTGAGGGAAACACCATATATTTT. V usage is TRBV18 and J usage is TRBJ1-3; no clear D. The CDR3 covers 14 residues. Germline CDR1 KGHSH, CDR2 LQKENI. The V end lost 4 bases, the J end lost 4 bases, and 11 bases lay between the germline ends. Together with reference TRBV18 and TRBJ1-3, the CDR3 gives the full variable domain: NAGVMQNPRHLVRRRGQEARLRCSPMKGHSHVYWYRQLPEEGLKFMVYLQKENIIDESGMPKERFSAEFPKEGPSILRIQQVVRGDSAAYFCASSLPFEGNTIYFGEGSWLTVV.

This chain joins TRBV6-5 and TRBJ2-1; TRBD1 aligns across 7 bases. The V segment lost 6 bases and the J segment 4 bases; nucleotides outside the gene matches: 9. The CDR3 has 15 residues. CDR1 is MNHEY, CDR2 SVGAGI, per germline. In nucleotides, the CDR3 is TGTGCCAGCAGCTCAACGGGACAGTTGTACAATGAGCAGTTCTTC. This sequence encodes CASSSTGQLYNEQFF.

This chain connects TRBV28 to TRBJ1-1, with 8 bases identical to TRBD1. This CDR3 contains 15 residues. Germline V gene sequence: CDR1 MDHEN, CDR2 SYDVKM. Trimming at V came to 2 bases and at J to 1 base, leaving 3 bases not matched to a gene. The CDR3 DNA reads as TGTGCCAGCAGTTTAGCAGGGGGCAAGAACACTGAAGCTTTCTTT. Translation gives CASSLAGGKNTEAFF.

This clone was picked up one time. The rearrangement joins TRBV28 to TRBJ1-1, with 9 bases that match TRBD1. Germline values: CDR1 MDHEN, CDR2 SYDVKM. The ends lost 8 bases at V and 1 base at J; junction bases unmatched: 5. The CDR3 totals 14 residues. CDR3 protein: CASLWGQGNTEAFF. The CDR3 bases are TGTGCCAGCCTCTGGGGACAGGGGAACACTGAAGCTTTCTTT.

This clone was seen just once. The rearrangement links TRBV30 to TRBJ1-5, with TRBD1 as a possible D gene (5 bases). CDR3 size: 12 residues. The V gene lost 1 base and the J gene lost 7 bases, with 8 bases spanning the gap. Germline V gene data show CDR1 as GTSNPN and CDR2 as SVGIG (reference sequence). The CDR3 region has the DNA TGTGCCTGGAGTGGACAGAACCAGCCCCAGCATTTT. Protein: CAWSGQNQPQHF.

This chain links TRBV11-2 with TRBJ1-5; 7 bases match TRBD1. This CDR3 is built from 13 residues. The V and J ends lost 3 bases and 5 bases, in that order; junction bases with no gene match: 1. From germline, CDR1 is SGHAT and CDR2 FQNNGV. The CDR3 loop is CASSLGQYQPQHF. CDR3 sequence (DNA): TGTGCCAGCAGCTTGGGACAGTATCAGCCCCAGCATTTT.

The V and J genes are TRBV18 and TRBJ2-5; 11 bases fit TRBD2. The CDR3 spans 15 residues. V shed 3 bases, J shed 1 base, and the junction held 1 base outside the gene matches. Germline values: CDR1 KGHSH, CDR2 LQKENI. CDR3 protein: CASSPGLAGQETQYF. The CDR3 DNA sequence: TGTGCCAGCTCACCCGGACTAGCGGGCCAAGAGACCCAGTACTTC. Filled out from reference TRBV18 and TRBJ2-5, the complete variable domain reads NAGVMQNPRHLVRRRGQEARLRCSPMKGHSHVYWYRQLPEEGLKFMVYLQKENIIDESGMPKERFSAEFPKEGPSILRIQQVVRGDSAAYFCASSPGLAGQETQYFGPGTRLLVL.

This rearrangement joins TRBV7-2 to TRBJ2-5, with D unclear. Germline V lookup: CDR1 SGHTA, CDR2 FQGNSA. The V and J ends lost 3 bases and 4 bases respectively, with 9 bases between them. This CDR3 has 13 amino acids. This CDR3 reads CASSFRLLETQYF. The CDR3 DNA sequence: TGTGCCAGCAGCTTTCGACTGTTAGAGACCCAGTACTTC.

The rearrangement joins TRBV19 to TRBJ2-1; 7 bases align to TRBD1. After removal of 6 bases from V and 6 bases from J, the junction contained 8 bases not matched to a gene. This CDR3 contains 14 residues. CDR1 is LNHDA and CDR2 is SQIVND in the germline V gene (reference sequence). CDR3 sequence: CASRSTGWVNEQFF. The CDR3 DNA sequence: TGTGCCAGTAGATCGACAGGGTGGGTCAATGAGCAGTTCTTC.

The J gene is TRBJ2-7, the V gene TRBV6-5; 8 bases map to TRBD1. This CDR3 has 14 amino acids. J gave up 3 bases and V 6 bases, and 7 bases lay outside the gene matches. Germline assignment: CDR1 MNHEY and CDR2 SVGAGI. In DNA, the CDR3 is TGTGCCAGCAGCCGAGGGGGACAGGTCTACGAGCAGTACTTC. Translation gives CASSRGGQVYEQYF.

V gene TRBV19 combines with J gene TRBJ1-2; D may be TRBD1 (5 bases). Per germline, CDR1 LNHDA and CDR2 SQIVND (reference sequence). V lost 1 base to trimming and J lost 6 bases, with 9 bases between them. The CDR3 contains 13 residues. This chain's CDR3 is CASSIGQINGYTF. Here the CDR3 DNA reads TGTGCCAGTAGTATAGGACAGATTAATGGCTACACCTTC.

This clone has just a few counts. The chain links TRBV28 to TRBJ1-1, with D perhaps TRBD1 (6 bases). V was shortened by 6 bases and J by 6 bases, with 17 bases between the two germline ends. The CDR3 is made up of 14 amino acids. Germline V gene sequence: CDR1 MDHEN, CDR2 SYDVKM. The CDR3 nucleotides read TGTGCCAGCAGACCTGAGACAGGAGGCGCTGAAGCTTTCTTT. Protein product: CASRPETGGAEAFF. Looking up the rest from reference TRBV28 and TRBJ1-1 gives the full variable domain: DVKVTQSSRYLVKRTGEKVFLECVQDMDHENMFWYRQDPGLGLRLIYFSYDVKMKEKGDIPEGYSVSREKKERFSLILESASTNQTSMYLCASRPETGGAEAFFGQGTRLTVV.

The CDR3 coding sequence is TGTGCCAGCTCACCGGCTAGGGGCTCCTACGAGCAGTACTTC. It is translated as CASSPARGSYEQYF. The chain uses TRBV18 and TRBJ2-7, with TRBD1 as a possible D gene (5 bases). Trimming cost V 3 bases and J 0 bases, with 9 bases left between them. CDR1 is KGHSH, CDR2 LQKENI, per germline. This CDR3 spans 14 amino acids.

The chain has TRBV2 and TRBJ2-7, with TRBD2 matching over 11 bases. The CDR3 runs 15 residues. Germline V lookup: CDR1 SNHLY, CDR2 FYNNEI. With 4 bases clipped from V and 6 bases from J, the junction kept 8 bases outside the gene matches. This CDR3 is CASSAETSGIGEQYF. In nucleotides, the CDR3 is TGTGCCAGCAGTGCGGAGACTAGCGGGATTGGCGAGCAGTACTTC.

The CDR3 protein is CASSSYRDRASNQPQHF. CDR3 DNA: TGTGCCAGCAGTTCTTACCGCGACAGGGCGAGCAATCAGCCCCAGCATTTT. The V gene is TRBV28, the J gene TRBJ1-5, with 7 nucleotides matching TRBD1. The V segment lost 4 bases and the J segment 1 base; nucleotides outside the gene matches: 10. The CDR3 totals 17 residues. Germline V gene data show CDR1 as MDHEN and CDR2 as SYDVKM.

The chain recombines TRBV2 with TRBJ1-2, with 12 positions matching TRBD1. Trimming removed 10 bases from V and 7 bases from J; junction bases left unmatched: 7. CDR1 is SNHLY and CDR2 is FYNNEI in the germline V gene. CDR3 size: 13 residues. This CDR3 is CANAGQGASGYTF. In DNA form, the CDR3 reads TGTGCCAACGCGGGACAGGGGGCGTCTGGCTACACCTTC. The full variable domain, completed using reference TRBV2 and TRBJ1-2, is EPEVTQTPSHQVTQMGQEVILRCVPISNHLYFYWYRQILGQKVEFLVSFYNNEISEKSEIFDDQFSVERPDGSNFTLKIRSTKLEDSAMYFCANAGQGASGYTFGSGTRLTVV.

The chain recombines TRBV15 with TRBJ2-5; TRBD2 matches 12 bases. This CDR3 region has 16 residues. Germline CDR1 and CDR2: LNHNV and YYDKDF (reference sequence). With V trimmed by 6 bases and J by 2 bases, 7 bases remained unmatched. The CDR3 loop reads CATSHGTSGLQETQYF. The CDR3 nucleotides read TGTGCCACCAGTCATGGGACTAGCGGGCTACAAGAGACCCAGTACTTC.

A few counts support this clone. The rearrangement uses TRBV7-2 and TRBJ2-7; 7 nucleotides align to TRBD1. Trimming cost V 4 bases and J 3 bases; bases outside gene matches: 6. This CDR3 has 14 residues. Germline CDR1 and CDR2: SGHTA and FQGNSA. CDR3 loop: CASSSRGQIYEQYF. The CDR3 nucleotides read TGTGCCAGCAGCTCCCGGGGACAGATCTACGAGCAGTACTTC.

In this sample, this clone turned up once. V usage is TRBV18 and J usage is TRBJ1-1; 9 bases match TRBD1. Germline trimming cut 7 bases from V and 7 bases from J; bases unmatched to any gene: 4. The germline V gene has CDR1 KGHSH and CDR2 LQKENI. There are 12 residues in the CDR3. Here the CDR3 reads CASFPDRGEAFF. CDR3 coding DNA: TGTGCCAGCTTCCCGGACAGGGGTGAAGCTTTCTTT.

Only a few counts were recorded for this clone. The chain employs TRBV19 and TRBJ2-1, with 7 nucleotides matching TRBD2. Trimming took 6 bases from V and 5 from J; bases not matched to a gene: 7. Germline V gene data show CDR1 as LNHDA and CDR2 as SQIVND (reference sequence). This CDR3 region has 14 residues. This chain's CDR3 is CASSSGAGDNEQFF. The CDR3 DNA sequence: TGTGCCAGTAGCAGTGGGGCGGGGGACAATGAGCAGTTCTTC.

The chain joins TRBV11-2 to TRBJ2-5, with TRBD2 matching over 8 bases. This CDR3 spans 18 amino acids. J lost 1 base, V lost 5 bases, and 15 bases had no gene match. Germline CDR1 reads SGHAT; CDR2 reads FQNNGV. The CDR3 DNA reads as TGTGCCAGCAGCCAACTTCCCAGCGGGAGTCCCTCCCAAGAGACCCAGTACTTC. Its translation is CASSQLPSGSPSQETQYF.